This record covers a single TCR beta chain. Its matching antigen is unknown. A clone one base away is much larger, so this may be a read error. CDR1 is SGHVS and CDR2 is FNYEAQ in the germline V gene. The CDR3 sequence is 15 residues long. Listed TCR primers, together with previously described methods, were used for the bulk TCR libraries. TCRdb called the PCR reads again in MiXCR, with one record for every CDR3 protein. The sample comprises hundreds of thousands of distinct CDR3 sequences, roughly 21% of which are singletons, and 0.7% to 1% rests with the top ten. The entry originates in a study of molecular identifiers for immune sequencing clone quantification. Overall study findings and caveats: With a barcode shared among identical TCR molecules, highly expanded clone sizes could be underestimated. The study reportedly detected spiked Jurkat TCR RNA from one cell among around 1 million naive cells.

The sequencing input was naive CD8+ T cells from blood, with Jurkat cell RNA spiked in. The subset here: FACS-sorted CD8+CD4-CCR7+CD45RA+ naive T cells. The rearrangement joins TRBV7-6 to TRBJ2-3, with D possibly matching TRBD1 (6 bases). The J call is in doubt because the DNA end fits TRBJ1-5 better. The TCR sequence derives from a human donor in good health. Some libraries in this study had Jurkat cell RNA spiked in. The CDR3 nucleotides read TGTGCCAGCAGCTTAGCGGGCGGGGACACAGATACGCAGCATTTT. Its translation: CASSLAGGDTDTQHF.